This T cell receptor beta chain originates from a study of blood T cell repertoires in COVID-19 (dated by TCRdb to 2020 to 2021). Study-level background: Collaborator samples came from the United States, Italy and Spain and covered acute and convalescent phases of COVID-19. Where available, HLA class I and class II types were taken from metadata supplied by the sample provider and were not determined by assay-based typing. The repertoires were released in a freely available public database meant as a resource for research on the immune response to SARS-CoV-2. Subjects who had been exposed to COVID-19, were actively infected with it, or had recovered from it provided the deeply sampled blood TCRbeta repertoires that made up the dataset. The samples were drawn from two sources: the first 160 participants of the ongoing ImmuneRACE study, and some 1,300 subjects contributed by 6 global collaborators. Sample metadata almost always included a de-identified subject ID, COVID-19 status, age in years and sex. The material from the prospective study consisted of cDNA or gDNA derived from T cells, B-cell-depleted T cells, or PBMCs.

Turning to this clone: This clone's antigen is unknown. Base qualities were left out, and no much larger clone turns up one base away.

The immunoSEQ Assay, a bias-controlled multiplex PCR, was used to amplify TCRbeta CDR3 regions from genomic DNA. The paper's data handling went like this. Within the assay, amplification of reference gene primers was used to estimate how many nucleated cells each sample contained. To quantify the absolute abundance of each unique TCRbeta CDR3 rearrangement, sequence reads were collapsed and filtered. Productive Simpson clonality was computed per sample as the square root of Simpson's diversity index over productive rearrangements. TCRdb obtained this table from immuneACCESS and retained in-frame rearrangements with V and J assigned. These tables miss some clones; where compared with another copy, unresolved V genes account for less than half of the shortfall, and the remainder is unexplained. D and trimming were read from the DNA, whereas the V and J calls and clone size are those reported in that table. In all, the sample holds 250,000 to 350,000 clones, and around 88% of those were seen once. The top ten clones comprise 6% of the sample.

Points the paper makes about the study in general: The amount of clinical and demographic metadata varied by source and participant and was provided uncurated.

In the prospective study, participants were about 18 to 100 years old, resided in under 30 geographic areas of the United States, and were enrolled through a virtual design. Cohort assignment in the prospective study relied on participant-reported clinical history from a screening survey and a study questionnaire. ImmuneRACE Cohort 3 recovered participants were defined by two consecutive negative NP/OP PCR tests, healthcare professional clearance, or symptom resolution. In the prospective study, whole blood, serum and a nasopharyngeal or oropharyngeal swab were collected from each participant by mobile phlebotomists. Participants in the prospective study had the option to provide additional blood draws and questionnaires over a roughly 2-month period. Before DNA extraction, blood samples from the prospective study were shipped at room temperature or frozen. CDR3 length: 12 amino acids, cysteine to phenylalanine. Only CDR3 DNA remains: 36 bases, in frame from the first base. CDR1 KGHSH and CDR2 LQKENI are derived from the germline V gene. V is cut back by 3 bases and J by 5 bases, with 1 base in the junction unmatched.

Recombination connected TRBV18 to TRBJ2-7; the central 7 bases match TRBD2. This TCR was recovered from a woman in her thirties or forties who had recovered from COVID-19. Sequenced input: PBMCs or T cells enriched from blood (not recorded which). The CDR3 has the sequence CASSPGGDEQYF. The DNA is TGTGCCAGCTCACCTGGGGGGGACGAGCAGTACTTC.